This T cell receptor beta chain emerged from a study of T cell responses to AZD1222 COVID-19 vaccine. Assay: immunoSEQ multiplex PCR; the TCRdb copy retains only in-frame clones and omits some. This sample has 110,000 to 150,000 clones, with roughly 90% found just once. CDR1 is SGHRS, CDR2 YFSETQ, per germline. The CDR3 length is 20 residues. Trimming left V 0 bases short and J 3 bases short, with 27 bases between. The sample consisted of peripheral blood, taken on day 0 of AZD1222 vaccination. The rearrangement links TRBV5-1 to TRBJ1-1, with a possible D match to TRBD1 (5 bases). The clonotype originates from an adult in good health. In DNA, the CDR3 is TGCGCCAGCAGCTTGGAACTCCTCCCGGGTTTGGCCCTGGGACACACTGAAGCTTTCTTT. Translating gives CASSLELLPGLALGHTEAFF.